One T cell receptor beta chain is described in this entry. Its antigen is unknown. This sample's RNA came from whole unsorted tissue. More than 3 cm separated this lung sample from the edge of the tumor. Three rounds of nested PCR, following a modified ARM-PCR protocol, produced the TCRbeta library. Via MiXCR, TCRdb re-called the multiplex PCR reads, giving one row per CDR3 protein. The sample shows roughly 43,000 distinct CDR3 sequences, less than 65% of them seen only once. The CDR3 runs to 15 residues. Germline V gene sequence: CDR1 LGHNA, CDR2 YNFKEQ. J was trimmed by 7 bases and V by 4 bases; bases with no gene match: 9. The data belong to a study of tumor and adjacent non-tumor tissue in lung cancer. Study outcomes and limitations: TCR diversity was significantly greater in tumor than normal lung tissue.

This chain uses TRBV4-2 with TRBJ1-5; 8 bases map to TRBD1. The receptor was isolated from a man in his fifties or sixties with non-small cell lung cancer. Source material: distant non-tumor lung tissue. CDR3 amino acids: CASSLSGQVGQPQHF. The CDR3 coding sequence is TGTGCCAGCAGCCTCTCGGGACAGGTTGGACAGCCCCAGCATTTT.